A single TCR beta chain is shown here with its context. Seattle patients were enrolled while actively infected and followed longitudinally. This specimen belongs to a study of blood T cell repertoires in COVID-19. The method was immunoSEQ multiplex PCR; TCRdb's version includes in-frame clones alone and lacks a portion of them. This table holds 200,000 to 250,000 clones, around four fifths found once. Germline lookup yields CDR1 SGHNT and CDR2 YYREEE (reference sequence). V lost 1 base to trimming and J lost 0 bases, with 7 bases between them. The CDR3 spans 15 residues. The clonotype comes from a woman in her 70s with COVID-19, enrolled during active disease. The rearrangement joins TRBV5-4 to TRBJ2-2; no definite D call. The sequenced sample was peripheral blood. The CDR3 loop reads CASSLTVSNTGELFF. For the CDR3, the DNA is TGTGCCAGCAGCTTGACAGTTTCGAACACCGGGGAGCTGTTTTTT.